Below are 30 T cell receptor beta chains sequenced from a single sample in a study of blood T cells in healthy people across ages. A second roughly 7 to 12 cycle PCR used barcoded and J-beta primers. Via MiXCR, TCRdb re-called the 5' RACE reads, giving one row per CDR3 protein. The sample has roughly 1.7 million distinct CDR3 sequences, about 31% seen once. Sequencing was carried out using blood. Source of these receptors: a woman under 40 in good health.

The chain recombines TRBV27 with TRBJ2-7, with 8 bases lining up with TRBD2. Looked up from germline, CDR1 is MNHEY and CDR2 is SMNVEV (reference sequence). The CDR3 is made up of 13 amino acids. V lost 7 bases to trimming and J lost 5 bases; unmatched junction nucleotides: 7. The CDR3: CASTDSGNDEQYV. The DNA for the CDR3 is TGTGCCAGCACCGATAGCGGGAACGACGAGCAGTACGTC.

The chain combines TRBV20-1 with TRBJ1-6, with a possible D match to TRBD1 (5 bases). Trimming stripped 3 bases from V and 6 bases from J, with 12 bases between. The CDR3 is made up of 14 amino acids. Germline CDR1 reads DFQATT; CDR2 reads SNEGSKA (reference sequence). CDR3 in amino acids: CSARNRIRNSPLHF. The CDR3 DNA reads TGCAGTGCTAGGAACAGGATTCGTAATTCACCCCTCCACTTT.

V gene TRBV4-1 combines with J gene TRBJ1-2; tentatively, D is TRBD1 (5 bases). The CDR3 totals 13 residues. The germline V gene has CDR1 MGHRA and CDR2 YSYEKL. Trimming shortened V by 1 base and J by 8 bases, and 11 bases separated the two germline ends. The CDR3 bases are TGCGCCAGCAGCCAAGCAGGGCCGGCAGGCTACACCTTC. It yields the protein CASSQAGPAGYTF.

This CDR3 is CASSSGTGWAGELFF. CDR3 DNA: TGTGCCAGCAGTTCAGGGACAGGGTGGGCCGGGGAGCTGTTTTTT. The chain has TRBV6-5 and TRBJ2-2, with 9 bases aligning to TRBD1. CDR1 is MNHEY and CDR2 is SVGAGI in the germline V gene. This CDR3 comprises 15 residues. Trimming took 4 bases from V and 6 from J; bases not matched to a gene: 6.

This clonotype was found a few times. CDR3 residues: CASSPSGTPNTGELFF. CDR3 nucleotide sequence: TGTGCCAGCAGTCCCTCCGGGACACCCAACACCGGGGAGCTGTTTTTT. The J gene is TRBJ2-2, the V gene TRBV12-3 or TRBV12-4; TRBD1 might be the D (6 bases). V was trimmed by 5 bases and J by 2 bases, leaving 15 bases between them. CDR3 length: 16 amino acids.

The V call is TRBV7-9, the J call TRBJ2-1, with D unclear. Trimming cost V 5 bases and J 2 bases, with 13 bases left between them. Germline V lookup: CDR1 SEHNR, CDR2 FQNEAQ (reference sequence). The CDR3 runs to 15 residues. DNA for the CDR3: TGTGCCAGCAGCACTTCTCGGAGTCCCTACAATGAGCAGTTCTTC. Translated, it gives CASSTSRSPYNEQFF. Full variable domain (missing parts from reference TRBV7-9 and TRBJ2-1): DTGVSQNPRHKITKRGQNVTFRCDPISEHNRLYWYRQTLGQGPEFLTYFQNEAQLEKSRLLSDRFSAERPKGSFSTLEIQRTEQGDSAMYLCASSTSRSPYNEQFFGPGTRLTVL.

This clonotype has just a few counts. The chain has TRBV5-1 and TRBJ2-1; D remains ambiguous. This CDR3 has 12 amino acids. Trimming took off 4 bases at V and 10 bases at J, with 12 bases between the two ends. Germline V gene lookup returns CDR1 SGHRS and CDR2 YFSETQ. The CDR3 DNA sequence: TGCGCCAGCAGCCCTCCGGAACTAGAGCAGTTCTTC. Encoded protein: CASSPPELEQFF.

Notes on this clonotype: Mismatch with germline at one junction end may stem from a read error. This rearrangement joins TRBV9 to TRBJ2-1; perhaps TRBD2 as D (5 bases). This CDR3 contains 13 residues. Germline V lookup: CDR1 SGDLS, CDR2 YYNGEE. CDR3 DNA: TGTGCCAGCAGCGTAGAGACTAACAATGGGCAGTTCTTC. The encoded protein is CASSVETNNGQFF.

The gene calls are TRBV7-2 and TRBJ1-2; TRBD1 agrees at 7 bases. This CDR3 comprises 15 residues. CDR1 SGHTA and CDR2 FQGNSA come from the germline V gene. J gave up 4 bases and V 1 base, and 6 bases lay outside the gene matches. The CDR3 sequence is CASSLGGTVAYGYTF. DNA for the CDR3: TGTGCCAGCAGCTTAGGCGGGACAGTAGCCTATGGCTACACCTTC.

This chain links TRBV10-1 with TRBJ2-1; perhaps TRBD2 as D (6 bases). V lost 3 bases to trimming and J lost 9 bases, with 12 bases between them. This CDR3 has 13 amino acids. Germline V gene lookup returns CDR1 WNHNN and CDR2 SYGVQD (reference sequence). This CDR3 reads CASSDLRGIEQFF. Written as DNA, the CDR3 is TGCGCCAGCAGTGATTTGCGGGGCATTGAGCAGTTCTTC.

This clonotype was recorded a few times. The CDR3 is CASSEQGANIQYF. The CDR3 nucleotides read TGTGCCAGCAGTGAACAGGGGGCGAACATTCAGTACTTC. The chain recombines TRBV6-1 with TRBJ2-4; 8 nucleotides line up with TRBD1. The CDR3 is 13 amino acids. CDR1 is MNHNS, CDR2 SASEGT, per germline. J was trimmed by 7 bases and V by 2 bases; bases with no gene match: 1.

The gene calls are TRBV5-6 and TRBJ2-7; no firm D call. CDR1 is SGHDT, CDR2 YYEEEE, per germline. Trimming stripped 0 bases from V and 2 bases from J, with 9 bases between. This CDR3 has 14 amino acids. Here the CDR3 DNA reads TGTGCCAGCAGCTTGGAAGGCGAGACCTACGAGCAGTACTTC. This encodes CASSLEGETYEQYF.

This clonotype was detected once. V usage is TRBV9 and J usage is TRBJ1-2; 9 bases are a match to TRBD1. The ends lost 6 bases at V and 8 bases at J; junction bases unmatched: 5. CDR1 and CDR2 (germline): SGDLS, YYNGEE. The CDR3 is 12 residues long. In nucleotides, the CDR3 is TGTGCCAGCAACAAGGACAGGGGCGGCTACACCTTC. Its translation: CASNKDRGGYTF.

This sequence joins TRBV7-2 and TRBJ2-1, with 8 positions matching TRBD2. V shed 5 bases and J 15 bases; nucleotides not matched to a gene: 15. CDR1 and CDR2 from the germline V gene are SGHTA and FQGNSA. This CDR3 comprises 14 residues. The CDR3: CASSPGTRRGEWFF. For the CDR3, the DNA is TGTGCCAGCAGCCCCGGGACTAGACGGGGAGAATGGTTCTTC.

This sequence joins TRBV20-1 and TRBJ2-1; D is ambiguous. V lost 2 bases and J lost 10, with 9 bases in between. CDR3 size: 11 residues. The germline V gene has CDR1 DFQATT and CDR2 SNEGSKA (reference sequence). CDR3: CSARFMGEQFF. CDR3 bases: TGCAGTGCTAGATTCATGGGGGAGCAGTTCTTC.

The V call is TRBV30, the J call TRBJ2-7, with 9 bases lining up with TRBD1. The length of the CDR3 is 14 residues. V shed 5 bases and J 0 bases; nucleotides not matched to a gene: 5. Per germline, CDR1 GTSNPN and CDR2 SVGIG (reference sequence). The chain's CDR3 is CAWVVDRGSYEQYF. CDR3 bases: TGTGCCTGGGTTGTGGACAGGGGCTCCTACGAGCAGTACTTC.

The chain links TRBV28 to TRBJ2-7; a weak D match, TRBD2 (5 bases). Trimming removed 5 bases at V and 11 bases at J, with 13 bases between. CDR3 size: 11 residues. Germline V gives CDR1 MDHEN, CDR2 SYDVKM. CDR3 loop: CASSGVTGKYF. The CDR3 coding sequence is TGTGCCAGCAGTGGGGTGACCGGGAAGTACTTC. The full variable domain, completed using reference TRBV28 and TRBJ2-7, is DVKVTQSSRYLVKRTGEKVFLECVQDMDHENMFWYRQDPGLGLRLIYFSYDVKMKEKGDIPEGYSVSREKKERFSLILESASTNQTSMYLCASSGVTGKYFGPGTRLTVT.

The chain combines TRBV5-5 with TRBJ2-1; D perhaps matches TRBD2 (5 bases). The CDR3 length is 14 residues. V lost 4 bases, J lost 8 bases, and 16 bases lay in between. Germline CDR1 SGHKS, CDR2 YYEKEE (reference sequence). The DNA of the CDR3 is TGTGCCAGCAGCATGGCCCCGGGGTCCCATGAGCAGTTCTTC. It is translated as CASSMAPGSHEQFF.

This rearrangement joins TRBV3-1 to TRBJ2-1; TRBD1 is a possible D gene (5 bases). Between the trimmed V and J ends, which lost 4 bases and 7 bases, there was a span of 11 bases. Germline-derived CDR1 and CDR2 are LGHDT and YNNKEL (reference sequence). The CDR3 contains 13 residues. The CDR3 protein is CASSRLGANEQFF. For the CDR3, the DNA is TGTGCCAGCAGCCGACTTGGGGCAAATGAGCAGTTCTTC.

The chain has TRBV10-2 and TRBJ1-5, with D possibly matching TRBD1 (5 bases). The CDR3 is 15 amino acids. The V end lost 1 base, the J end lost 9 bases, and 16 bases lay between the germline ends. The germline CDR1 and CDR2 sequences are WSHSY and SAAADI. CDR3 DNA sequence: TGCGCCAGCAGTGAGTGGGGGAGGGGTGATCGGCCCCAGCATTTT. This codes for CASSEWGRGDRPQHF.

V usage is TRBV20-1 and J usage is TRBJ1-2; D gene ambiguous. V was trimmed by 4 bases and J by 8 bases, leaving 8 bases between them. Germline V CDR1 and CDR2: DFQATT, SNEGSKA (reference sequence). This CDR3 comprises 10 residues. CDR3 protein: CSAMFVGYTF. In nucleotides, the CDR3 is TGCAGTGCTATGTTCGTCGGCTACACCTTC.

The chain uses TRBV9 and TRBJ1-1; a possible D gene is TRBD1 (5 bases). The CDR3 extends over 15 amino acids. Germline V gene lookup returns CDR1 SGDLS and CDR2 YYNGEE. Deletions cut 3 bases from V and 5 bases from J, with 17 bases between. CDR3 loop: CASSALQGTWTEAFF. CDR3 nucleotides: TGTGCCAGCAGCGCACTTCAGGGAACATGGACTGAAGCTTTCTTT. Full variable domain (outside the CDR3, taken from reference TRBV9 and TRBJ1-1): DSGVTQTPKHLITATGQRVTLRCSPRSGDLSVYWYQQSLDQGLQFLIQYYNGEERAKGNILERFSAQQFPDLHSELNLSSLELGDSALYFCASSALQGTWTEAFFGQGTRLTVV.

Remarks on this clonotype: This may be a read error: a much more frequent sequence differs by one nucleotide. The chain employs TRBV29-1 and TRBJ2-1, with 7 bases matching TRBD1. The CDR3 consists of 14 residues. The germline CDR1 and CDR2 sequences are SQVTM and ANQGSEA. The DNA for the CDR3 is TGCAGCGCCGAGGGGGCAGGGCACTACAATGGGCAGTTCTTC. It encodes CSAEGAGHYNGQFF.

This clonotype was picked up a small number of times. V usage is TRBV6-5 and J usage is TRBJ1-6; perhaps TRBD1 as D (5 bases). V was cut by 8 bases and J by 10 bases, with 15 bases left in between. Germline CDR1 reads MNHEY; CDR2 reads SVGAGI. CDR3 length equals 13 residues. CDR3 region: CASLRGFGSPLHF. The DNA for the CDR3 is TGTGCCAGCCTTAGGGGATTCGGGTCACCCCTCCACTTT.

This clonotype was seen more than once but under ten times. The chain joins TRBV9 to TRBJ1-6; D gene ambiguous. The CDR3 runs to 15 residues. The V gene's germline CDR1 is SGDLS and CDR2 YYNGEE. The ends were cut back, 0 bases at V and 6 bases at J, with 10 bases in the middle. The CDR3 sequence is CASSVEAATNSPLHF. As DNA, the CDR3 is TGTGCCAGCAGCGTAGAGGCAGCTACTAATTCACCCCTCCACTTT.

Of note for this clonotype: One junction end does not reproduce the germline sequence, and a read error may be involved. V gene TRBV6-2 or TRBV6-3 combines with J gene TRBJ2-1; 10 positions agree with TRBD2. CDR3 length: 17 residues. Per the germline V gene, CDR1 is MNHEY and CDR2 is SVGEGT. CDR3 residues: CAGSSGGAGGPQGEQFF. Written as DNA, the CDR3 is TGTGCCGGCAGCAGCGGAGGAGCGGGAGGGCCCCAAGGAGAGCAGTTCTTC.

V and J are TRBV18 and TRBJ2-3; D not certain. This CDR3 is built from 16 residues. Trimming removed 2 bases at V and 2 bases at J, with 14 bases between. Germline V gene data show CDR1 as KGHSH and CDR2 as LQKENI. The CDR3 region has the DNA TGTGCCAGCTCACCAAGTATTCAGGTGCCCACAGATACGCAGTATTTT. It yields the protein CASSPSIQVPTDTQYF.

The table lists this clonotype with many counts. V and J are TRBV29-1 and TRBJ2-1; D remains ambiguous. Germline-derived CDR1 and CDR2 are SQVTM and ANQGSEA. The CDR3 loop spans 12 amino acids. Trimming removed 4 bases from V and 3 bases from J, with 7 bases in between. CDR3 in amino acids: CSVVRVYNEQFF. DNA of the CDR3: TGCAGCGTTGTTCGAGTCTACAATGAGCAGTTCTTC.

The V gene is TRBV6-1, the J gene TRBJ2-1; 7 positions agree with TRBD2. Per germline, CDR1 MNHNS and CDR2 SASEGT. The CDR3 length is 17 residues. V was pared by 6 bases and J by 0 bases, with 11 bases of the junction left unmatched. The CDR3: CASSRLVGGSSYNEQFF. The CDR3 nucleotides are TGTGCCAGCAGCCGGCTGGTGGGCGGGAGCTCCTACAATGAGCAGTTCTTC.

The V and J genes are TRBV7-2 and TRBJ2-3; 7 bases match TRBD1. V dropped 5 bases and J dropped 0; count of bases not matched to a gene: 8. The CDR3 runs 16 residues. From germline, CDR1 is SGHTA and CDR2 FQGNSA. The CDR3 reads CASSHGTASSTDTQYF. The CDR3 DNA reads TGTGCCAGCAGCCACGGGACAGCCTCTAGCACAGATACGCAGTATTTT. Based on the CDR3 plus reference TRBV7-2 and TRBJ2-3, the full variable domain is GAGVSQSPSNKVTEKGKDVELRCDPISGHTALYWYRQSLGQGLEFLIYFQGNSAPDKSGLPSDRFSAERTGGSVSTLTIQRTQQEDSAVYLCASSHGTASSTDTQYFGPGTRLTVL.